This T cell receptor (beta chain) was recovered during a study of cytomegalovirus exposure and HLA in healthy donors. Turning to the study itself: Early on, a data release was issued that held roughly 80 million unique TCRs from HLA-typed donors. Points from the study as a whole: Prediction of most subjects' HLA-A and HLA-B alleles by TCR beta sequences was reportedly accurate. The authors later found HLA-associated TCR beta chains more clonally expanded than equally common others. Data from an earlier analysis indicated that most TCR beta V segments were productive either about 87% or about 30% of the time.

Of note for this clone: The antigen is undetermined.

The PCR contained 60 Vbeta and 13 Jbeta primers. The table came from immunoSEQ multiplex PCR; TCRdb's copy has only in-frame clones and leaves some out. In all, the sample yields more than 95,000 clones. Sequenced sample: PBMCs. This sequence was found in a man aged 30 to 39 in good health and CMV-seronegative.

The CDR3 is CASSTQQASYGYTF. The DNA of the CDR3 is TGTGCCAGCAGCACCCAACAGGCCAGCTATGGCTACACCTTC. The chain joins TRBV7-9 to TRBJ1-2; D perhaps matches TRBD1 (5 bases). The CDR3 length is 14 residues. The germline V gene encodes CDR1 SEHNR and CDR2 FQNEAQ (reference sequence). V shed 5 bases and J shed 4 bases, with 14 bases lying between them.